The present TCR beta chain was sequenced within a study of blood T cell repertoires in COVID-19 (dated by TCRdb to 2018 to 2020). Background on the whole study: Recovered participants in ImmuneRACE Cohort 3 were defined by two consecutive negative NP/OP PCR tests, clearance by a healthcare professional, or resolution of symptoms. The collaborator samples originated in the United States, Italy and Spain and spanned the acute and convalescent phases of COVID-19. The prospective study material was composed of cDNA or gDNA derived from T cells, B-cell-depleted T cells, or PBMCs. Deeply sampled blood TCRbeta repertoires from subjects exposed to, actively infected with, or recovered from COVID-19 were included in the dataset. The repertoires were made available in a free public database intended to serve as a resource for research on the immune response to SARS-CoV-2. The samples were drawn from two sources: the first 160 participants of the ongoing ImmuneRACE study, and 1,200 or so subjects contributed by 6 global collaborators. The sample metadata nearly always contained a de-identified subject ID, COVID-19 status, age in years and sex. HLA class I and class II types, where available, came from metadata supplied by the sample provider rather than from assay-based typing. Overall study results and their limits: The quantity of clinical and demographic metadata differed by source and by participant and was supplied without curation.

The CDR3 runs 16 amino acids, cysteine and phenylalanine included. The retained sequence is limited to the CDR3, 48 bases, with the frame set at the first base. Taken from the germline V gene, the CDR1 and CDR2 loops are ENHRY and SYGVKD. Here V drops 10 bases and J drops 0 bases, and the junction holds 12 bases not matched to any gene. Enrolling through a virtual design, the prospective study's participants ranged in age from about 18 to 89 years and lived across 24 United States geographic areas. Cohort assignment in the prospective study relied on participant-reported clinical history from a screening survey and a study questionnaire. In the prospective study, whole blood, serum and a nasopharyngeal or oropharyngeal swab were collected from each participant by mobile phlebotomists. Prospective study participants could optionally give additional blood draws and questionnaires over a roughly 2-month period. Prospective study blood samples were shipped either frozen or at room temperature before DNA extraction.

This clone was seen a few times. Its cognate antigen has yet to be identified. It has no much larger one-base neighbor in the sample; base qualities were not kept. TCRbeta CDR3 regions were amplified from genomic DNA by means of the immunoSEQ Assay, a bias-controlled multiplex PCR. Turning to the authors' computational methods: Within the assay, amplification of reference gene primers was used to estimate how many nucleated cells each sample contained. Sequence reads were collapsed and filtered to measure the absolute abundance of every unique TCRbeta CDR3 rearrangement. Productive Simpson clonality was computed per sample as the square root of Simpson's diversity index over productive rearrangements. TCRdb carries this immuneACCESS record with in-frame sequences only. Its versions omit some clonotypes, under half of them owing to an unresolved V gene in the studies checked, with the rest unexplained. V, J and clone size derive from that table, while D and trimming were established from the DNA sequence. For this sample the table gives roughly 150,000 clones, of which 79% were detected only once. Clones ranked in the top ten supply around 19% of the sample.

The V gene is TRBV10-3 and the J gene is TRBJ2-1, and 7 bases in between align with TRBD1. Material: PBMCs or T cells enriched from blood (not recorded which). The sequence was collected from a woman in her 70s in a cohort exposed to, infected with or recovered from COVID-19 (not recorded which). The DNA sequence is given as TGTGCCACCAACCCGACACAGGGGAGCTCCTACAATGAGCAGTTCTTC. Translated, it reads CATNPTQGSSYNEQFF.